This T cell receptor (beta chain) was captured in a study of blood T cells in healthy people across ages. Across the whole study: About one barcoded beta molecule per two T cells came from capture by template switching.

Per-sample yields of isolated PBMCs were at least 6.5 million. Per sample, no less than 5 micrograms of total RNA were extracted. Study results and limitations: Compared with aged donors, long-lived donors showed fewer expanded clones, suggesting selection.

This CDR3 spans 15 amino acids. V lost 5 bases, J lost 0 bases, and 12 bases lay in between. The germline V gene encodes CDR1 KGHSH and CDR2 LQKENI. Then a second PCR, running roughly 7 to 11 cycles, was carried out with a sample-barcoded 5' primer and a J-beta primer mix. MiXCR was run by TCRdb on the 5' RACE reads, yielding one entry per CDR3 protein. The sample gives 1.5 million to 2 million distinct CDR3 sequences, roughly 27% of which show up once; 7.7% is in the top ten. With respect to this clonotype: Its antigen is currently unknown.

Sequencing was done on a sample of blood. This rearrangement joins TRBV18 to TRBJ2-3, with no clear D. The source of this sequence is a woman aged 25 to 39 in good health. CDR3 residues: CASSSRQESTDTQYF. The CDR3 DNA follows: TGTGCCAGCTCATCAAGACAAGAAAGCACAGATACGCAGTATTTT.